A selection of T cell receptor beta chains follows, all from one sample in a study of CD8+CD57+ T cells in acquired aplastic anemia. One entry per CDR3 protein, called by TCRdb with MiXCR from the reads. The table includes 180,000 or so distinct CDR3 sequences, roughly 50% detected once. Sequenced sample: sorted CD4+, CD8+, or CD8+CD57+ T cells (not recorded which) from PBMCs. The receptors originated from a human donor with aplastic anemia. Each CDR3 is given with its conserved first and last residue. D genes are given only for firm matches. Only some rows state a clone size, as once, few, many or a class for expanded clones.

d_call clone_size j_call v_call cdr3_length cdr3_nt cdr3_aa
NA NA TRBJ2-7 TRBV11-2 15 TGTGCCAGCAGCTCAGGGTTAGGGTGGGGCTACGAGCAGTACTTC CASSSGLGWGYEQYF
TRBD1 NA TRBJ2-4 TRBV20-1 15 TGCAGTGCCAGAGGACAGGGAGATGCCAAAAACATTCAGTACTTC CSARGQGDAKNIQYF
NA NA TRBJ1-1 TRBV12-3/TRBV12-4 13 TGTGCCAGCAGTTTCCGAGAGAACACTGAAGCTTTCTTT CASSFRENTEAFF
TRBD2 many TRBJ2-2 TRBV5-4 16 TGTGCCAGCGGACGGACTAGCGGGGTGAACACCGGGGAGCTGTTTTTT CASGRTSGVNTGELFF
NA NA TRBJ2-7 TRBV10-3 15 TGTGCCATCATGGGGGGGAGACAGGGCGACTACGAGCAGTACTTC CAIMGGRQGDYEQYF
NA NA TRBJ2-2 TRBV19 15 TGTGCCAGTAGTATGGACGCCCGGAGGAGCGGGGAGCTGTTTTTT CASSMDARRSGELFF
NA many TRBJ2-1 TRBV20-1 12 TGCAGTGCCAGGGGGGGAGTCGATGAGCAGTTCTTC CSARGGVDEQFF
NA many TRBJ1-1 TRBV7-3 14 TGTGCCAGCAGCTTACGGTCTCCGGGGGCTGAAGCTTTCTTT CASSLRSPGAEAFF
TRBD2 many TRBJ2-7 TRBV6-1 15 TGTGCCAGCAGCGCCGGGACTAGCGGCTCCTACGAGCAGTACTTC CASSAGTSGSYEQYF
NA NA TRBJ1-1 TRBV29-1 11 TGCAGCGTTCGATGGCAGGGTAAGGCTTTCTTT CSVRWQGKAFF
NA many TRBJ2-1 TRBV20-1 17 TGCAGTGCTAGAGATCGAATCGCGGCGACGAACTACAATGAGCAGTTCTTC CSARDRIAATNYNEQFF
NA NA TRBJ2-3 TRBV15 13 TGTGCCACGTGGGATTACTTGGGCTATACGCAGTATTTT CATWDYLGYTQYF
TRBD1 many TRBJ1-1 TRBV7-9 12 TGTGCCAGCAGCTCACCGACAGGGGAAGCTTTCTTT CASSSPTGEAFF
NA NA TRBJ2-1 TRBV3-1 13 TGTGCCAGCAGCCAAGACATCAACCGGGAGCAGTTCTTC CASSQDINREQFF
NA NA TRBJ1-3 TRBV2 12 TGTGCCAGCAGCAGAGGGGCAAACACCATATATTTT CASSRGANTIYF
NA NA TRBJ2-7 TRBV5-1 15 TGCGCCAGCAGCCCCCACCCGGGGGTGTCCTACGAGCAGTACTTC CASSPHPGVSYEQYF
NA many TRBJ2-1 TRBV5-1 16 TGCGCCAGCAGCCTCCTCATCTCGAGCTCCTACAATGAGCAGTTCTTC CASSLLISSSYNEQFF
TRBD1 many TRBJ1-6 TRBV6-4 15 TGTGCCAGCAGTGCGACAGGGAACGAAAATTCACCCCTCCACTTT CASSATGNENSPLHF
NA NA TRBJ1-6 TRBV2 11 TGTGCCAGCAGTGACGTTTCACCCCTCCACTTT CASSDVSPLHF